These 30 T cell receptor beta chains were all obtained from the same sample, sequenced in a study of blood T cell repertoires in COVID-19. Repertoires were generated with immunoSEQ multiplex PCR, while TCRdb's copy carries only in-frame clones and drops some. In the table there are some 94,000 clones, more than 75% of which are singletons. Sequencing was carried out using peripheral blood. Receptors were obtained from a human donor in a cohort sampled during active COVID-19.

This clone has more than one count but fewer than ten. The chain recombines TRBV19 with TRBJ2-3; D is unresolved. CDR3 length: 14 amino acids. The V gene lost 5 bases and the J gene lost 3 bases, with 12 bases spanning the gap. CDR1 LNHDA and CDR2 SQIVND come from the germline V gene (reference sequence). The DNA of the CDR3 is TGTGCCAGTAGTCCTGCCTCCGGGACAGATACGCAGTATTTT. It encodes CASSPASGTDTQYF.

The chain has TRBV19 and TRBJ2-3; TRBD2 matches at 7 bases. With 4 bases clipped from V and 4 bases from J, the junction kept 5 bases outside the gene matches. CDR3 length: 14 residues. CDR1 and CDR2 from the germline V gene are LNHDA and SQIVND (reference sequence). The CDR3 loop is CASSNGGRADTQYF. CDR3 nucleotides: TGTGCCAGTAGTAACGGCGGGAGAGCAGATACGCAGTATTTT.

The chain carries TRBV19 and TRBJ1-2; TRBD1 matches 7 bases. Germline V lookup: CDR1 LNHDA, CDR2 SQIVND (reference sequence). With V trimmed by 5 bases and J by 4 bases, 13 bases remained unmatched. The CDR3 runs 16 residues. The CDR3 spells CASSAPTGAGGYGYTF. The CDR3, as DNA: TGTGCCAGTAGTGCTCCCACGGGGGCAGGGGGCTATGGCTACACCTTC.

The chain uses TRBV6-1 and TRBJ1-5; a possible D gene is TRBD1 (6 bases). The CDR3 consists of 17 residues. Germline-derived CDR1 and CDR2 are MNHNS and SASEGT. The V end lost 0 bases, the J end lost 3 bases, and 15 bases lay between the germline ends. CDR3 region: CASSEARGGASNQPQHF. DNA for the CDR3: TGTGCCAGCAGTGAAGCGCGCGGGGGCGCGTCCAATCAGCCCCAGCATTTT.

V gene TRBV30 combines with J gene TRBJ2-1, with TRBD2 identical over 12 bases. This CDR3 contains 17 residues. Germline assignment: CDR1 GTSNPN and CDR2 SVGIG (reference sequence). V shed 2 bases, J shed 1 base, and the junction held 6 bases outside the gene matches. CDR3 region: CAWSLAGGPGSYNEQFF. The CDR3, as DNA: TGTGCCTGGAGTCTAGCGGGAGGGCCAGGTTCCTACAATGAGCAGTTCTTC.

This chain uses TRBV30 with TRBJ1-2; D not resolved. With 0 bases removed from V and 8 bases from J, the gap between germline ends came to 10 bases. The germline V gene encodes CDR1 GTSNPN and CDR2 SVGIG (reference sequence). The CDR3 sequence is 12 residues long. The CDR3 sequence is CAWSVQNPGYTF. DNA for the CDR3: TGTGCCTGGAGTGTACAGAACCCGGGCTACACCTTC.

This chain connects TRBV5-1 to TRBJ2-2; 10 bases line up with TRBD1. The V gene end was trimmed by 1 base and the J gene end by 4 bases; junction bases not matched to a gene: 4. Per germline, CDR1 SGHRS and CDR2 YFSETQ. This CDR3 is 16 amino acids long. The CDR3 protein is CASSLTWTGGTGELFF. CDR3 coding DNA: TGCGCCAGCAGCTTGACTTGGACAGGGGGCACCGGGGAGCTGTTTTTT.

The chain combines TRBV19 with TRBJ2-1, with 8 bases lining up with TRBD2. V shed 4 bases and J 6 bases; nucleotides not matched to a gene: 2. CDR1 and CDR2 from the germline V gene are LNHDA and SQIVND (reference sequence). This CDR3 is built from 13 residues. CDR3 residues: CASSNREGNEQFF. CDR3 nucleotides: TGTGCCAGTAGTAATCGGGAGGGCAATGAGCAGTTCTTC. Full variable domain (rest looked up from reference TRBV19 and TRBJ2-1): DGGITQSPKYLFRKEGQNVTLSCEQNLNHDAMYWYRQDPGQGLRLIYYSQIVNDFQKGDIAEGYSVSREKKESFPLTVTSAQKNPTAFYLCASSNREGNEQFFGPGTRLTVL.

This chain links TRBV5-6 with TRBJ2-5; D uncertain. V lost 4 bases and J lost 1, with 8 bases in between. The CDR3 spans 13 residues. Germline CDR1 is SGHDT and CDR2 is YYEEEE. CDR3 DNA: TGTGCCAGCAGCATCGAGATCCAAGAGACCCAGTACTTC. Protein sequence: CASSIEIQETQYF.

The J gene is TRBJ1-1, the V gene TRBV6-5, with no clear D. Germline V gives CDR1 MNHEY, CDR2 SVGAGI. The CDR3 sequence is 15 residues long. Trimming stripped 0 bases from V and 0 bases from J, with 8 bases between. The CDR3: CASSYSGLVNTEAFF. CDR3 nucleotide sequence: TGTGCCAGCAGTTACTCTGGGCTCGTGAACACTGAAGCTTTCTTT.

The V gene is TRBV6-4, the J gene TRBJ2-1, with 8 bases fitting TRBD1. The V gene end was trimmed by 10 bases and the J gene end by 4 bases; junction bases not matched to a gene: 6. The CDR3 covers 13 residues. Germline CDR1 is MRHNA and CDR2 is SNTAGT. This chain's CDR3 is CATSTGAYNEQFF. In nucleotides, the CDR3 is TGTGCCACCTCGACAGGGGCTTACAATGAGCAGTTCTTC.

This clone was recorded only once. V and J are TRBV28 and TRBJ2-3; TRBD1 is a possible D gene (6 bases). The CDR3 has 13 amino acids. V was clipped by 5 bases and J by 5 bases, with 11 bases between them. The germline V gene has CDR1 MDHEN and CDR2 SYDVKM. The CDR3 region has the DNA TGTGCCAGCAGTCTGACGGGACAAGATACGCAGTATTTT. Translated, it gives CASSLTGQDTQYF.

This clone appeared once. The rearrangement joins TRBV7-6 to TRBJ2-3, with TRBD2 identical over 7 bases. The CDR3 covers 18 residues. V lost 1 base to trimming and J lost 0 bases; unmatched junction nucleotides: 10. Germline assignment: CDR1 SGHVS and CDR2 FNYEAQ. CDR3 DNA sequence: TGTGCCAGCAGCTTAGAGGTTGCTAGCGGAGTTAGCACAGATACGCAGTATTTT. This encodes CASSLEVASGVSTDTQYF.

The chain joins TRBV27 to TRBJ2-7; possibly TRBD2 for D (7 bases). This CDR3 region has 16 residues. Germline V gene lookup returns CDR1 MNHEY and CDR2 SMNVEV (reference sequence). Between the trimmed V and J ends, which lost 2 bases and 2 bases, there was a span of 16 bases. The CDR3 loop is CASSLVAGDYTYEQYF. The CDR3 DNA reads TGTGCCAGCAGTTTAGTTGCAGGGGACTACACCTACGAGCAGTACTTC.

CDR3 sequence (DNA): TGTGCCAGCCAGGACAGTTTAGCCAAAAACATTCAGTACTTC. Protein product: CASQDSLAKNIQYF. This chain connects TRBV19 to TRBJ2-4; maybe TRBD1 (6 bases). The germline gives CDR1 LNHDA, CDR2 SQIVND (reference sequence). Trimming left V 9 bases short and J 0 bases short, with 12 bases between. This CDR3 is 14 amino acids long.

The gene calls are TRBV28 and TRBJ2-3; 7 bases match TRBD1. The CDR3 totals 16 residues. J gave up 0 bases and V 6 bases, and 9 bases lay outside the gene matches. CDR1 and CDR2 (germline): MDHEN, SYDVKM. CDR3 amino acids: CASSLWTGASTDTQYF. In DNA, the CDR3 is TGTGCCAGCAGCCTATGGACAGGAGCTAGCACAGATACGCAGTATTTT.

The chain employs TRBV28 and TRBJ2-7; D may be TRBD1 (8 bases). V lost 4 bases and J lost 4, with 17 bases in between. The length of the CDR3 is 15 residues. Germline V gives CDR1 MDHEN, CDR2 SYDVKM. In nucleotides, the CDR3 is TGTGCCAGCAGTTCTCACAGGGGGGGATCGTACGAGCAGTACTTC. Translation: CASSSHRGGSYEQYF.

The chain links TRBV28 to TRBJ1-1; the D gene is possibly TRBD1 (5 bases). The CDR3 is made up of 15 amino acids. Germline V gene sequence: CDR1 MDHEN, CDR2 SYDVKM. V lost 7 bases and J 4 bases, leaving 19 bases between the germline ends. The CDR3 sequence: CASILTRGESTEAFF. The CDR3 coding sequence is TGTGCCAGCATACTCACACGGGGGGAGAGCACTGAAGCTTTCTTT. The complete variable domain, with remaining parts taken from reference TRBV28 and TRBJ1-1, reads DVKVTQSSRYLVKRTGEKVFLECVQDMDHENMFWYRQDPGLGLRLIYFSYDVKMKEKGDIPEGYSVSREKKERFSLILESASTNQTSMYLCASILTRGESTEAFFGQGTRLTVV.

The CDR3 sequence is CATSRSRGTGLGYTF. DNA for the CDR3: TGTGCCACCAGCAGATCCAGGGGGACCGGACTAGGCTACACCTTC. The genes are TRBV15 and TRBJ1-2, with 7 bases matching TRBD1. The CDR3 extends over 15 amino acids. The ends lost 2 bases at V and 8 bases at J; junction bases unmatched: 11. Germline assignment: CDR1 LNHNV and CDR2 YYDKDF (reference sequence).

The chain links TRBV28 to TRBJ1-2, with 8 nucleotides matching TRBD1. Germline trimming cut 5 bases from V and 2 bases from J; bases unmatched to any gene: 10. CDR3 length: 16 residues. Per germline, CDR1 MDHEN and CDR2 SYDVKM. The CDR3 loop reads CASSRRRDRSNYGYTF. DNA for the CDR3: TGTGCCAGCAGTCGCAGGAGGGACAGGTCCAACTATGGCTACACCTTC.

V and J are TRBV28 and TRBJ2-3; D is possibly TRBD1 (5 bases). From germline, CDR1 is MDHEN and CDR2 SYDVKM. V gave up 3 bases and J gave up 5 bases, with 12 bases separating them. The CDR3 loop spans 14 amino acids. The CDR3 coding sequence is TGTGCCAGCAGTTTGGGGCGGAGAGGAGATACGCAGTATTTT. Its protein product is CASSLGRRGDTQYF.

This clone was recorded only once. V is TRBV7-2 and J is TRBJ2-7; TRBD2 might be the D (5 bases). From germline, CDR1 is SGHTA and CDR2 FQGNSA. CDR3 length: 14 residues. V was trimmed by 1 base and J by 2 bases, leaving 9 bases between them. This CDR3 reads CASSLGRGAYEQYF. The CDR3 coding sequence is TGTGCCAGCAGCTTAGGTCGGGGTGCCTACGAGCAGTACTTC.

This chain joins TRBV5-1 and TRBJ2-1; possible D gene TRBD2, 6 bases. The germline V gene encodes CDR1 SGHRS and CDR2 YFSETQ. CDR3 length: 15 amino acids. Trimming left V 2 bases short and J 6 bases short, with 15 bases between. The CDR3 DNA follows: TGCGCCAGCAGCTTCCGCGGGAAGGAAGGCAATGAGCAGTTCTTC. The encoded protein is CASSFRGKEGNEQFF.

This clone came up a few times. This chain links TRBV7-2 with TRBJ1-5; 8 nucleotides align to TRBD1. The germline V gene has CDR1 SGHTA and CDR2 FQGNSA. CDR3 size: 15 residues. With 5 bases clipped from V and 5 bases from J, the junction kept 8 bases outside the gene matches. CDR3: CASSGPGTGDQPQHF. The DNA for the CDR3 is TGTGCCAGCAGCGGCCCCGGGACAGGCGATCAGCCCCAGCATTTT.

CDR3 region: CASTDRDRGGYTF. CDR3 sequence (DNA): TGCGCCAGCACCGACCGGGACAGGGGAGGCTACACCTTC. The V and J genes are TRBV5-1 and TRBJ1-2, with TRBD1 identical over 10 bases. This CDR3 is 13 amino acids long. Unmatched junction bases numbered 7, after V lost 6 bases and J lost 8 bases. CDR1 SGHRS and CDR2 YFSETQ come from the germline V gene.

V usage is TRBV10-1 and J usage is TRBJ2-1; 7 positions agree with TRBD2. The CDR3 is made up of 17 amino acids. In germline, CDR1 is WNHNN, CDR2 SYGVQD (reference sequence). V trimming: 5 bases; J trimming: 1 base; junction bases outside the gene matches: 11. The chain's CDR3 is CASSPWTSTGSYNEQFF. DNA of the CDR3: TGCGCCAGCAGTCCTTGGACTAGTACGGGTTCCTACAATGAGCAGTTCTTC.

This chain connects TRBV19 to TRBJ2-3; 7 bases agree with TRBD1. The CDR3 loop spans 16 amino acids. J was trimmed by 0 bases and V by 10 bases; bases with no gene match: 13. Per germline, CDR1 LNHDA and CDR2 SQIVND (reference sequence). The CDR3 protein is CATVGETGQSTDTQYF. The CDR3 DNA is TGTGCCACCGTCGGGGAGACAGGGCAAAGCACAGATACGCAGTATTTT.

The J gene is TRBJ2-4, the V gene TRBV24-1; 7 nucleotides match TRBD1. V was clipped by 7 bases and J by 8 bases; unmatched bases: 4. CDR3 length: 12 residues. Germline V gives CDR1 KGHDR, CDR2 SFDVKD. As DNA, the CDR3 is TGTGCCACCAGCTCCCAGGGGGACATTCAGTACTTC. Translation: CATSSQGDIQYF.

This chain uses TRBV6-6 with TRBJ2-4; possibly TRBD1 for D (7 bases). This CDR3 region has 17 residues. The germline V gene has CDR1 MNHNY and CDR2 SVGAGI (reference sequence). The V end was cut by 5 bases, the J end by 0 bases, with 17 bases between. The CDR3 region is CASSPANRGLAKNIQYF. CDR3 DNA sequence: TGTGCCAGCAGTCCCGCCAACAGGGGACTAGCCAAAAACATTCAGTACTTC.

This chain connects TRBV4-2 to TRBJ2-1, with TRBD2 identical over 11 bases. CDR1 is LGHNA, CDR2 YNFKEQ, per germline. With V trimmed by 8 bases and J by 0 bases, 9 bases remained unmatched. This CDR3 contains 17 residues. This chain's CDR3 is CASCDSGRGSSYNEQFF. The CDR3 bases are TGTGCCAGCTGTGATAGCGGGAGGGGGAGCTCCTACAATGAGCAGTTCTTC.